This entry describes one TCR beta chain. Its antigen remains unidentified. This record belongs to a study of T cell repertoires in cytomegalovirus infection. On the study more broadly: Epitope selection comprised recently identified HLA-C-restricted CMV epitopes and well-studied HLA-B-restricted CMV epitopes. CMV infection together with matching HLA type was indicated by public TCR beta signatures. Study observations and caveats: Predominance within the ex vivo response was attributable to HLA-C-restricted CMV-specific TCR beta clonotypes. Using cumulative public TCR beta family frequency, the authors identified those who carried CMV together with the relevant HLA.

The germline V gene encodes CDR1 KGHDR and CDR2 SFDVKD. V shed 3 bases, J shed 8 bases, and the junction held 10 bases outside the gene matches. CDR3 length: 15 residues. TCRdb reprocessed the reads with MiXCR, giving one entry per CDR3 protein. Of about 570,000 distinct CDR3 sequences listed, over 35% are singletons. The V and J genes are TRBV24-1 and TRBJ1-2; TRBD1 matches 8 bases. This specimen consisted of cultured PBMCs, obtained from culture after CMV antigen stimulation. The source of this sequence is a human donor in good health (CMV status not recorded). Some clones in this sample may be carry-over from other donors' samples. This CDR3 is CATSDPGQGGQGYTF. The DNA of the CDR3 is TGTGCCACCAGTGATCCCGGACAGGGAGGCCAAGGCTACACCTTC.